The 28 T cell receptor beta chains below were found in one sample sequenced in a study of CD8 T cells in Susac syndrome. Reverse transcription of roughly 0.5 to 1 ug RNA was performed with random hexamers. TCRdb recomputed calls from the immunoSEQ multiplex PCR reads with MiXCR, one row per CDR3 protein. The sample comprises some 150,000 distinct CDR3 sequences, approximately 95% of which are singletons, and roughly 0.14% rests with the top ten. The sample was CD4+ T cells from PBMCs. These receptors came from a human donor with Susac syndrome.

The chain has TRBV11-2 and TRBJ1-1; no firm D call. Between the trimmed V and J ends, which lost 5 bases and 4 bases, there was a span of 11 bases. Germline values: CDR1 SGHAT, CDR2 FQNNGV. The CDR3 spans 13 residues. CDR3 sequence (DNA): TGTGCCAGCAGCCCCGTTGGACGCACTGAAGCTTTCTTT. This sequence encodes CASSPVGRTEAFF.

The rearrangement joins TRBV12-3 or TRBV12-4 to TRBJ2-5, with 12 bases aligning to TRBD2. This CDR3 has 15 residues. V gave up 5 bases and J gave up 9 bases; unmatched junction bases: 10. CDR3 sequence (DNA): TGTGCCAGCAGTCCGACTAGCGGGAGTTCCGGGGCCCAGTACTTC. Its protein is CASSPTSGSSGAQYF.

The chain couples TRBV7-8 to TRBJ2-1; possible D gene TRBD1, 5 bases. Trimming removed 2 bases from V and 0 bases from J, with 11 bases in between. In germline, CDR1 is SGHVS, CDR2 FQNEAQ. The CDR3 consists of 16 residues. The CDR3 region is CASSLIGHASYNEQFF. CDR3 bases: TGTGCCAGCAGCTTAATCGGACATGCCTCCTACAATGAGCAGTTCTTC.

V and J are TRBV7-8 and TRBJ2-7; perhaps TRBD1 as D (5 bases). The CDR3 length is 14 residues. V dropped 3 bases and J dropped 2 bases, with 11 bases sitting between them. Per the germline V gene, CDR1 is SGHVS and CDR2 is FQNEAQ. This CDR3 is CASSLTELTYEQYF. DNA of the CDR3: TGTGCCAGCAGCTTGACAGAGCTTACCTACGAGCAGTACTTC.

The chain uses TRBV6-2 or TRBV6-3 and TRBJ2-5; D gene uncertain. CDR3 length: 12 residues. Looked up from germline, CDR1 is MNHEY and CDR2 is SVGEGT. The V end lost 7 bases, the J end lost 0 bases, and 6 bases lay between the germline ends. This CDR3 reads CASMSNQETQYF. DNA of the CDR3: TGTGCCAGCATGTCCAACCAAGAGACCCAGTACTTC.

CDR3 in amino acids: CSGKTGDQPQHF. The CDR3 DNA follows: TGCAGTGGTAAGACAGGGGATCAGCCCCAGCATTTT. The chain has TRBV20-1 and TRBJ1-5, with 8 bases that match TRBD1. CDR3 length: 12 amino acids. J gave up 5 bases and V 7 bases, and 4 bases lay outside the gene matches. Germline CDR1 and CDR2: DFQATT and SNEGSKA (reference sequence).

The sample holds one count of this clonotype. The V gene is TRBV7-2, the J gene TRBJ1-2, with 10 bases that match TRBD1. J lost 8 bases, V lost 5 bases, and 5 bases had no gene match. CDR1 is SGHTA, CDR2 FQGNSA, per germline. This CDR3 is 13 amino acids long. CDR3 amino acids: CASSRQGAWGYTF. CDR3 nucleotide sequence: TGTGCCAGCAGCCGACAGGGGGCATGGGGCTACACCTTC.

V gene TRBV7-9 combines with J gene TRBJ1-4; D unclear. The V end was cut by 1 base, the J end by 0 bases, with 12 bases between. Germline V gene lookup returns CDR1 SEHNR and CDR2 FQNEAQ (reference sequence). The CDR3 sequence is 17 residues long. The CDR3 nucleotides read TGTGCCAGCAGCTTAGAAAGGGCCTCGTCAACTAATGAAAAACTGTTTTTT. Its protein is CASSLERASSTNEKLFF.

This chain joins TRBV18 and TRBJ2-3; 8 nucleotides line up with TRBD2. The germline V gene encodes CDR1 KGHSH and CDR2 LQKENI. The V and J ends lost 6 bases and 0 bases, in that order; junction bases with no gene match: 5. This CDR3 spans 15 amino acids. The CDR3 spells CASSPSGGSTDTQYF. DNA of the CDR3: TGTGCCAGCTCCCCCAGCGGGGGTAGCACAGATACGCAGTATTTT.

The chain carries TRBV13 and TRBJ1-6, with 9 bases aligning to TRBD1. Trimming took 5 bases from V and 7 from J; bases not matched to a gene: 9. The CDR3 is 16 residues long. Germline V CDR1 and CDR2: PRHDT, FYEKMQ (reference sequence). CDR3 DNA: TGTGCCAGCAGCCGTCTTGGGGACAGGGTGAATTCACCCCTCCACTTT. This sequence encodes CASSRLGDRVNSPLHF.

The chain carries TRBV7-6 and TRBJ1-5; D gene ambiguous. The CDR3 runs 13 residues. Trimming cost V 5 bases and J 2 bases, with 7 bases left between them. CDR1 and CDR2 from the germline V gene are SGHVS and FNYEAQ. The CDR3 here is CASSPHGNQPQHF. CDR3 DNA sequence: TGTGCCAGCAGCCCACACGGCAATCAGCCCCAGCATTTT. The full variable domain, in which reference TRBV7-6 and TRBJ1-5 provide the parts outside the CDR3, is GAGVSQSPRYKVTKRGQDVALRCDPISGHVSLYWYRQALGQGPEFLTYFNYEAQQDKSGLPNDRFSAERPEGSISTLTIQRTEQRDSAMYRCASSPHGNQPQHFGDGTRLSIL.

The J gene is TRBJ2-1, the V gene TRBV20-1, with D possibly matching TRBD2 (6 bases). The germline CDR1 and CDR2 sequences are DFQATT and SNEGSKA (reference sequence). CDR3 length equals 19 residues. Trimming cost V 0 bases and J 5 bases, with 26 bases left between them. CDR3 sequence: CSARDLAGSRRAADNEQFF. The CDR3, as DNA: TGCAGTGCTAGAGATCTCGCCGGGAGCCGTAGGGCGGCGGACAATGAGCAGTTCTTC.

The rearrangement uses TRBV30 and TRBJ1-3; D is uncertain. CDR1 and CDR2 from the germline V gene are GTSNPN and SVGIG (reference sequence). CDR3 length equals 12 residues. V lost 0 bases and J lost 8, with 8 bases in between. CDR3 amino acids: CAWSVRLDTIYF. The DNA for the CDR3 is TGTGCCTGGAGTGTACGGCTGGACACCATATATTTT.

The chain carries TRBV5-6 and TRBJ1-5; D possibly corresponds to TRBD1 (6 bases). Trimming stripped 4 bases from V and 7 bases from J, with 18 bases between. The germline V gene encodes CDR1 SGHDT and CDR2 YYEEEE. The length of the CDR3 is 15 residues. CDR3 in amino acids: CASSTGVNREQPQHF. The CDR3 DNA is TGTGCCAGCAGCACGGGGGTGAACAGGGAACAGCCCCAGCATTTT.

The chain has TRBV2 and TRBJ1-1; possible D gene TRBD1, 5 bases. The V gene lost 5 bases and the J gene lost 0 bases, with 13 bases spanning the gap. Per the germline V gene, CDR1 is SNHLY and CDR2 is FYNNEI. This CDR3 comprises 15 residues. The DNA of the CDR3 is TGTGCCAGCAGTAGGCAGGGCTCGATGAACACTGAAGCTTTCTTT. Residues: CASSRQGSMNTEAFF.

This clonotype was observed a single time. The chain recombines TRBV30 with TRBJ1-2, with a tentative D call TRBD1 (5 bases). Germline V gene lookup returns CDR1 GTSNPN and CDR2 SVGIG (reference sequence). The CDR3 covers 12 residues. The germline V and J ends were trimmed by 4 bases and 7 bases, with 13 bases remaining between them. The CDR3 bases are TGTGCCTGGACCCCCCGGACACTTGGCTACACCTTC. Translation gives CAWTPRTLGYTF.

The gene calls are TRBV6-5 and TRBJ1-5; the D gene is possibly TRBD1 (6 bases). CDR3 length: 13 amino acids. V was cut by 10 bases and J by 3 bases, with 13 bases left in between. Germline V gives CDR1 MNHEY, CDR2 SVGAGI. CDR3 sequence (DNA): TGTGCCACCCAGAGGGGGGACAATCAGCCCCAGCATTTT. It specifies CATQRGDNQPQHF.

V and J are TRBV6-5 and TRBJ2-3; D ambiguous. Trimming left V 2 bases short and J 4 bases short, with 7 bases between. The length of the CDR3 is 13 residues. Germline CDR1 and CDR2: MNHEY and SVGAGI. The CDR3 loop is CASSYTRPDTQYF. The CDR3, as DNA: TGTGCCAGCAGTTACACACGGCCAGATACGCAGTATTTT.

The rearrangement joins TRBV12-3 or TRBV12-4 to TRBJ2-5; perhaps TRBD2 as D (5 bases). V lost 3 bases to trimming and J lost 3 bases, with 11 bases between them. The CDR3 sequence is 14 residues long. CDR3 coding DNA: TGTGCCAGCAGTTTGAGGGTACTGAAAGAGACCCAGTACTTC. Its protein is CASSLRVLKETQYF.

This chain uses TRBV9 with TRBJ1-1, with a weak D call TRBD1 (6 bases). The CDR3 totals 17 residues. Germline V gene data show CDR1 as SGDLS and CDR2 as YYNGEE. Trimming stripped 0 bases from V and 3 bases from J, with 18 bases between. As DNA, the CDR3 is TGTGCCAGCAGCGTAGGGTATGCAGACAGGACTGACACTGAAGCTTTCTTT. Protein: CASSVGYADRTDTEAFF.

V is TRBV28 and J is TRBJ2-5; no clear D. The CDR3 spans 14 residues. Deletions cut 4 bases from V and 2 bases from J, with 11 bases between. From germline, CDR1 is MDHEN and CDR2 SYDVKM. The DNA for the CDR3 is TGTGCCAGCAGTTCCGGACCGAGTCAAGAGACCCAGTACTTC. Its protein is CASSSGPSQETQYF. Full variable domain (remainder filled in from reference TRBV28 and TRBJ2-5): DVKVTQSSRYLVKRTGEKVFLECVQDMDHENMFWYRQDPGLGLRLIYFSYDVKMKEKGDIPEGYSVSREKKERFSLILESASTNQTSMYLCASSSGPSQETQYFGPGTRLLVL.

The rearrangement links TRBV7-9 to TRBJ2-5; the D gene is possibly TRBD1 (5 bases). The CDR3 runs to 12 residues. In germline, CDR1 is SEHNR, CDR2 FQNEAQ (reference sequence). The V end lost 7 bases, the J end lost 5 bases, and 11 bases lay between the germline ends. CDR3 sequence reads: CASNKGSETQYF. The CDR3, as DNA: TGTGCCAGCAACAAGGGGTCGGAGACCCAGTACTTC. The full variable domain, rest sourced from reference TRBV7-9 and TRBJ2-5, is DTGVSQNPRHKITKRGQNVTFRCDPISEHNRLYWYRQTLGQGPEFLTYFQNEAQLEKSRLLSDRFSAERPKGSFSTLEIQRTEQGDSAMYLCASNKGSETQYFGPGTRLLVL.

The CDR3 coding sequence is TGCGCCAGCAGTCAATGGACACAGGGCGGCTATGGCTACACCTTC. Its protein product is CASSQWTQGGYGYTF. V usage is TRBV23-1 and J usage is TRBJ1-2; D possibly corresponds to TRBD1 (6 bases). TRBV23-1 is assigned to the ORF class and has an uncertain function. Trimming removed 1 base at V and 4 bases at J, with 13 bases between. This CDR3 comprises 15 residues.

V and J are TRBV27 and TRBJ1-5, with D tentatively TRBD1 (5 bases). Germline V gene sequence: CDR1 MNHEY, CDR2 SMNVEV (reference sequence). The CDR3 has 14 amino acids. Trimming took 5 bases from V and 5 from J, leaving 13 bases between them. The CDR3 region has the DNA TGTGCCAGCAGTCAATGGGGGACTGATCAGCCCCAGCATTTT. Translated: CASSQWGTDQPQHF.

V gene TRBV6-1 combines with J gene TRBJ2-7; D gene ambiguous. The CDR3 runs 14 residues. Germline CDR1 is MNHNS and CDR2 is SASEGT. Between the trimmed V and J ends, which lost 0 bases and 3 bases, there was a span of 9 bases. CDR3 in DNA: TGTGCCAGCAGTGAAGCCTTTTCACGCTACGAGCAGTACTTC. It yields the protein CASSEAFSRYEQYF.

This chain links TRBV15 with TRBJ2-1, with TRBD2 matching 9 bases. Germline V gives CDR1 LNHNV, CDR2 YYDKDF (reference sequence). Trimming cost V 3 bases and J 8 bases; bases outside gene matches: 11. The CDR3 covers 16 residues. CDR3 sequence: CATSRAGTSSVHEQFF. The CDR3 DNA is TGTGCCACCAGCAGGGCAGGGACTAGCAGTGTCCATGAGCAGTTCTTC.

The rearrangement links TRBV19 to TRBJ1-5; D remains ambiguous. The CDR3 has 13 amino acids. Germline loops: CDR1 LNHDA, CDR2 SQIVND (reference sequence). V lost 7 bases and J lost 3, with 10 bases in between. The CDR3 spells CASTYRVNQPQHF. Here the CDR3 DNA reads TGTGCCAGTACCTACAGAGTCAATCAGCCCCAGCATTTT.

J is TRBJ2-1 and V is TRBV7-2; D is ambiguous. Trimming pared 5 bases from V and 1 base from J, leaving 9 bases between. CDR3 size: 14 residues. The germline gives CDR1 SGHTA, CDR2 FQGNSA. The CDR3 nucleotides read TGTGCCAGCAGCCCTAGGTCTTCCTACAATGAGCAGTTCTTC. Translation gives CASSPRSSYNEQFF.